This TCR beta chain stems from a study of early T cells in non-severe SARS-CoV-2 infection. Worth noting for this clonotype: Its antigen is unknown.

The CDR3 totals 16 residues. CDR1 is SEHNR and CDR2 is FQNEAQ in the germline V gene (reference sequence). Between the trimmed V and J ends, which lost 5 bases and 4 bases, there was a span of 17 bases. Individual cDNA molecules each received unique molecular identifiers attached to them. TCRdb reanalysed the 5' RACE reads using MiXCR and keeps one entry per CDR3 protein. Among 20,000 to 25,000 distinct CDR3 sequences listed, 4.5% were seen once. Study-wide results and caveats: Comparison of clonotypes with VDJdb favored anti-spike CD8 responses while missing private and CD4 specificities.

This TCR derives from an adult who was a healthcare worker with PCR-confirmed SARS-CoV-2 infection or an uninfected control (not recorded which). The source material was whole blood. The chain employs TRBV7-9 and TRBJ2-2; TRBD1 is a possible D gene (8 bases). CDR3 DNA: TGTGCCAGCAGCAAACAGGGGGGGATCCTCACCGGGGAGCTGTTTTTT. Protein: CASSKQGGILTGELFF.